This T cell receptor (beta chain) originates from a study of T cells after yellow fever vaccination. Only a few counts were recorded for this clonotype. Its antigen is still unknown. Points from the study as a whole: In post-booster samples, most primary-vaccination clones reappeared (approximately 95% CD4, over 70% CD8).

TCRdb independently ran MiXCR on the 5' RACE reads; one entry per CDR3 protein. The table records 200,000 to 300,000 distinct CDR3 sequences, 6.7% of them present only once. The sequences come from CD4+ T cells sorted from PBMCs, collected on the day of the yellow fever booster vaccination. The TCR sequence derives from a man younger than 40 who received the YFV17D yellow fever vaccine.

The CDR3 DNA sequence: TGTGCCAGTAGTATAGACGGGTCAGACAATGAGCAGTTCTTC. It is translated as CASSIDGSDNEQFF. J is TRBJ2-1 and V is TRBV19; no clear D gene. This CDR3 contains 14 residues. Germline V CDR1 and CDR2: LNHDA, SQIVND (reference sequence). Trimming removed 0 bases at V and 5 bases at J, with 8 bases between.